The following is a TCR beta chain sequence with its context. Its antigen remains unknown. V was trimmed by 8 bases and J by 0 bases, leaving 17 bases between them. The CDR3 extends over 15 amino acids. In germline, CDR1 is MNHNS, CDR2 SASEGT. The sample belongs to a study of T cells in Graves' hyperthyroidism and ophthalmopathy. Study-level findings and limits: Most clonotypes that expanded in the thyroid above 0.001 also showed up in blood.

The TCR beta CDR3 regions underwent amplification using RNA transcripts as the source. In the first-round RT-PCR of the TCR CDR3, the HTBI primer set was used. In TCRdb, the multiplex PCR reads were re-called with MiXCR into one record per CDR3 protein. This sample has hundreds of thousands of distinct CDR3 sequences, with approximately 13% found just once. V usage is TRBV6-1 and J usage is TRBJ2-7; D is perhaps TRBD2 (6 bases). The specimen was blood. This receptor was taken from a woman aged 18-29 years with Graves' hyperthyroidism. CDR3: CASSMGGEYSYEQYF. CDR3 bases: TGTGCCAGCTCTATGGGCGGGGAATACTCCTACGAGCAGTACTTC.